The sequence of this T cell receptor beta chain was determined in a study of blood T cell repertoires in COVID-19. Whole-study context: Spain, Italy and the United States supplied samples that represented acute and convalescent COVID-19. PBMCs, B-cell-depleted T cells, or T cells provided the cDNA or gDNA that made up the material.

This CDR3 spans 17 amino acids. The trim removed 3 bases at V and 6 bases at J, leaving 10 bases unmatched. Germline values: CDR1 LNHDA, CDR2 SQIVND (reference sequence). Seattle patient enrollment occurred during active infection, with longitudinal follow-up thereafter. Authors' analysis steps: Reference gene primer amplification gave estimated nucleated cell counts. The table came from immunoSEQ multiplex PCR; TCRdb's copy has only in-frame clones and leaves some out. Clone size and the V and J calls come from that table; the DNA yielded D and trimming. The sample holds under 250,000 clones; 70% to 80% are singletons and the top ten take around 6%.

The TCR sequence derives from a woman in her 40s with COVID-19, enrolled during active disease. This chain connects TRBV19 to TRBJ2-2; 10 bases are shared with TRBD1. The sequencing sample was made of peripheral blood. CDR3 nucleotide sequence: TGTGCCAGTAGTATTGGAACGGGACAGGGGATGGCCGGGGAGCTGTTTTTT. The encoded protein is CASSIGTGQGMAGELFF.